These 15 T cell receptor beta chains came from one sample sequenced in a study of blood T cells in healthy people across ages. Combining a sample-barcoded 5' primer with a J-beta primer mix, a second PCR ran for roughly 7 to 12 cycles. Using its own MiXCR run on the 5' RACE reads, TCRdb lists one record per CDR3 protein. The sample has roughly 1.7 million distinct CDR3 sequences; roughly a third are singletons. Sequences were obtained from blood. The receptors come from a woman aged 25 to 45 in good health.

The chain is built from TRBV28 and TRBJ2-7; D is uncertain. This CDR3 region has 14 residues. The V gene's germline CDR1 is MDHEN and CDR2 SYDVKM. V lost 3 bases and J 3 bases, leaving 12 bases between the germline ends. This CDR3 is CASSLRLYRYEQYF. In DNA form, the CDR3 reads TGTGCCAGCAGTTTGCGGCTTTATCGCTACGAGCAGTACTTC.

The chain recombines TRBV20-1 with TRBJ1-5, with no clear D. Germline values: CDR1 DFQATT, CDR2 SNEGSKA (reference sequence). V lost 6 bases and J 1 base, leaving 16 bases between the germline ends. The length of the CDR3 is 15 residues. The CDR3 bases are TGCAGTGCCGGAGGGATTGGCGGCAGCAATCAGCCCCAGCATTTT. Protein product: CSAGGIGGSNQPQHF.

This clonotype was seen only a few times. The chain joins TRBV27 to TRBJ2-7; 7 bases are a match to TRBD2. The CDR3 contains 12 residues. V shed 9 bases and J 7 bases; nucleotides not matched to a gene: 9. Germline-derived CDR1 and CDR2 are MNHEY and SMNVEV (reference sequence). The CDR3 bases are TGTGCCAGTGCGACGGGGGGTCGGGAGCAGTACTTC. Translated, it gives CASATGGREQYF.

V and J are TRBV27 and TRBJ2-7; no firm D call. Germline CDR1 MNHEY, CDR2 SMNVEV (reference sequence). CDR3 length: 13 residues. The ends were cut back, 0 bases at V and 4 bases at J, with 7 bases in the middle. The CDR3, as DNA: TGTGCCAGCAGTTTATCCTCGGTTTACGAGCAGTACTTC. It encodes CASSLSSVYEQYF.

This clonotype was detected many times. CDR3 residues: CASRPFTGADGYTF. Here the CDR3 DNA reads TGTGCCAGCAGACCTTTTACAGGGGCGGATGGCTACACCTTC. This chain uses TRBV6-5 with TRBJ1-2, with 7 bases matching TRBD1. V trimming: 6 bases; J trimming: 6 bases; junction bases outside the gene matches: 10. This CDR3 is 14 amino acids long. Germline CDR1 and CDR2: MNHEY and SVGAGI.

A few counts support this clonotype. The chain carries TRBV4-1 and TRBJ1-1; perhaps TRBD1 as D (5 bases). Trimming left V 6 bases short and J 8 bases short, with 16 bases between. Per germline, CDR1 MGHRA and CDR2 YSYEKL. The CDR3 is 13 residues long. In DNA form, the CDR3 reads TGCGCCAGCAGAGAAGAATCGGACATAGAAGCTTTCTTT. Translating it yields CASREESDIEAFF.

This chain connects TRBV10-2 to TRBJ2-7; TRBD2 matches 7 bases. V trimming: 7 bases; J trimming: 2 bases; junction bases outside the gene matches: 2. Germline CDR1 is WSHSY and CDR2 is SAAADI. The CDR3 runs to 12 residues. The chain's CDR3 is CASMAGAYEQYF. The CDR3 DNA reads TGCGCCAGCATGGCGGGGGCCTACGAGCAGTACTTC.

This chain uses TRBV29-1 with TRBJ2-1; D gene unclear. V was trimmed by 5 bases and J by 9 bases, leaving 8 bases between them. CDR3 size: 10 residues. The V gene's germline CDR1 is SQVTM and CDR2 ANQGSEA. Here the CDR3 DNA reads TGCAGCGTTAACCAAGGTGAGCAGTTCTTC. Protein product: CSVNQGEQFF.

This clonotype was found a few times. The chain uses TRBV5-5 and TRBJ2-7, with TRBD1 matching over 7 bases. The junction had 12 bases not matched to a gene; V was cut back by 4 bases and J by 5 bases. CDR3 length: 15 residues. Germline CDR1 is SGHKS and CDR2 is YYEKEE (reference sequence). The CDR3 DNA reads TGTGCCAGCAGCGGACCCGGCACAGGGGTCCACGAGCAGTACTTC. Translating it yields CASSGPGTGVHEQYF.

The rearrangement joins TRBV6-1 to TRBJ1-6; tentative D call: TRBD1 (5 bases). Germline CDR1 is MNHNS and CDR2 is SASEGT. Trimming pared 6 bases from V and 9 bases from J, leaving 12 bases between. This CDR3 is 13 amino acids long. The CDR3 sequence is CASRAGGVSPLHF. The CDR3 coding sequence is TGTGCCAGCAGGGCCGGGGGGGTTTCACCCCTCCACTTT.

Concerning this clonotype: The junction differs from germline at one of its ends, possibly a read error. The chain employs TRBV20-1 and TRBJ2-7, with D perhaps assigned TRBD1 or TRBD2 (5 bases each). This CDR3 has 12 residues. The germline V gene has CDR1 DFQATT and CDR2 SNEGSKA (reference sequence). The CDR3 DNA follows: TGCAGGGCTAGCCCCAGGGACTACGAGCAGTACTTC. Encoded protein: CRASPRDYEQYF.

This clonotype occurred a few times. The V and J genes are TRBV2 and TRBJ2-5, with 11 bases identical to TRBD2. Germline trimming cut 7 bases from V and 4 bases from J; bases unmatched to any gene: 11. The CDR3 covers 16 residues. Germline values: CDR1 SNHLY, CDR2 FYNNEI. DNA of the CDR3: TGTGCCAGCACTTTAGCGGGAGGGCGAGTGGGAGAGACCCAGTACTTC. It is translated as CASTLAGGRVGETQYF.

This clonotype was seen a few times. The DNA is omitted, as the CDR3 cannot be located on it reliably, and the CDR3 follows TCRdb's listing. The chain has TRBV12-3 or TRBV12-4 and TRBJ1-2. The CDR3 contains 11 residues when both ends are counted. The CDR3 is CASSLGYGCTF.

The chain has TRBV20-1 and TRBJ2-7, with D hard to call. Looked up from germline, CDR1 is DFQATT and CDR2 is SNEGSKA (reference sequence). The CDR3 consists of 10 residues. Trimming shortened V by 6 bases and J by 3 bases, and 6 bases separated the two germline ends. The CDR3 DNA reads TGCAGTGCCCAGGACTACGAGCAGTACTTC. Translating it yields CSAQDYEQYF.

This clonotype was observed a few times. The chain's CDR3 is CAWGRGGAYNEQFF. DNA of the CDR3: TGTGCCTGGGGGAGGGGGGGAGCCTACAATGAGCAGTTCTTC. The J gene is TRBJ2-1, the V gene TRBV30; perhaps TRBD2 as D (7 bases). The germline CDR1 and CDR2 sequences are GTSNPN and SVGIG (reference sequence). There are 14 residues in the CDR3. V lost 5 bases and J lost 2, with 13 bases in between.